Below, one T cell receptor beta chain is given with its context. As yet, its antigen is unknown. Its ends do not fully match the called genes, so a read error is possible. Donors ranged from roughly 6 to 95 years old and were healthy Caucasians in Russia. These data originate in a study of blood T cells in healthy people across ages. Study observations and caveats: Correlation between TCR beta diversity and naive T cell percentage was strong. There was no known CMV status for donors, so expanded clonotype changes were possibly confounded.

Sample-barcoded 5' priming and a J-beta primer mix drove a second PCR of roughly 6 to 12 cycles. Via MiXCR, TCRdb re-called the 5' RACE reads, giving one row per CDR3 protein. Seen here are about 1.7 million distinct CDR3 sequences, roughly 27% observed once, and the top ten hold about 7.7%. The source of this sequence is a woman aged 25 to 39 in good health. Input material: blood.

The CDR3 nucleotides read TGTGCCGCACGGGGACAGACCACCGGGGATCTGTTTTTT. Its protein is CAARGQTTGDLFF. This chain joins TRBV28 and TRBJ2-2; TRBD1 aligns across 7 bases. This CDR3 contains 13 residues. Germline V gene data show CDR1 as MDHEN and CDR2 as SYDVKM.